This T cell receptor (beta chain) was sequenced for a study of blood T cells in healthy people across ages (dated by TCRdb to between 2014 and 2017). Looking at the study overall: In model experiments, roughly one uniquely barcoded TCR beta cDNA molecule per two T cells was captured by template switching. Age-related changes in TCR beta repertoire diversity were measured in the study by deep sequencing normalized with unique cDNA molecular identifiers. The donors were divided into four age groups: young (average around 16 years), middle-aged (around 37), aged (about 62) and long-lived (roughly 82). To avoid experimental bias, donors of different ages were spread randomly across the sequencing lanes. For two donors (one aged 18 to 30 and one aged 80 or older), the study analyzed two additional independent replicas of 1 million unique cDNA reads from the same blood draw. Beyond this particular receptor, the publication reports: As age increased, observed TCR beta diversity per million T cells dropped in a roughly linear way, and a significant reduction was already evident by age roughly 36. Bulk unsorted PBMC profiling prevented conclusive comparison of naive and antigen-experienced compartments. Compared with the aged group, the long-lived group had more naive CD4+ T cells, fewer expanded clones and increased TCR diversity, suggesting age selection. Estimates of total diversity based on one million sequenced T cells were regarded as lower bounds and as underestimates. Because the CMV infection status of the donors was unknown, age-related changes in expanded clonotypes may potentially have been confounded. The percentage of naive T cells measured by flow cytometry correlated strongly with observed TCR beta diversity.

The method behind the library was 5' RACE. For sequencing, an Illumina HiSeq 2500 was employed. A second PCR of roughly 7 to 11 cycles was performed with a sample-barcoded 5' primer and a J-beta primer mix. Each TCR beta cDNA molecule received a unique molecular identifier from a template-switch 5' adaptor carrying 12 random nucleotides. Each sample yielded at least 3 million CDR3-containing paired-end reads. First-strand cDNA synthesis was performed from all RNA using the Mint cDNA synthesis kit, with priming by a TRBC-specific oligonucleotide. Following uracil-DNA glycosylase treatment, a first 18-cycle PCR with universal primers M1SS and BC2_uni_R was performed on all cDNA. In the paper's pipeline: For normalization, 1 million high-quality reads were randomly selected from each sample, with every read carrying a distinct molecular identifier. Instead of being binned into consensus sequences, reads that shared molecular identifiers were thrown out. CDR3 identification, clonotype clustering and error correction used MiTCR with a Q25 quality threshold and the strictest error-elimination algorithm. Lower-bound total TCR beta diversity was estimated with a nonparametric unseen species model using Euler transformation. TCRdb applied fastp at Q25 and MiXCR to the public reads, then kept only in-frame beta chains. Entries that share a CDR3 protein sequence are merged under the most common genes and DNA. The V and J calls and clone size are TCRdb's, not the authors'. In all, the sample holds 650,000 to 800,000 distinct CDR3 sequences, and under 45% of those were seen once. Around 18% of the sample comes from the top ten.

Deletion took 3 bases off V and 1 base off J, with a span of 10 bases between the germline ends. The CDR1 and CDR2 encoded by the germline V gene are SGHTA and FQGTGA. From its cysteine to its phenylalanine, the CDR3 spans 15 amino acids. Only CDR3 DNA is held: 45 bases, read in frame from base 1. This clonotype turned up a few times. The target of this receptor is not known. No base quality information exists; no much larger clone differs at one position. Systemically healthy Caucasian individuals from Russia, approximately 39 in total and aged about 6 to 90 years, were included as donors. Each donor gave ten milliliters of peripheral blood, drawn into EDTA-treated Vacutainer tubes. Ficoll-Paque density-gradient centrifugation was used to isolate PBMCs, with at least 7 million per sample. Total RNA, at least 5.5 micrograms per sample, was extracted from PBMCs with Trizol reagent. For every donor, flow cytometry on a PBMC aliquot measured the percentage of naive CD45RAhigh/CD27high T cells.

Sequencing used blood. The V gene is TRBV7-3 and the J gene is TRBJ2-1, with TRBD1 perhaps the D gene, on 5 matching bases. The TCR sequence derives from a man in his fifties or sixties in good health. The CDR3 protein: CASSFMQGSYNEQFF. The DNA sequence is TGTGCCAGCAGCTTCATGCAGGGTTCCTACAATGAGCAGTTCTTC.